This TCR beta chain appears in the sequencing data of a study of regulatory T cells in long-lasting Graves disease. Study-wide context: Patients with persistent Graves' disease had over 5 years of antithyroid drugs and persistent TSH receptor antibodies.

Building the TCR beta libraries relied on iRepertoire HTBI primers, and CDR3 regions underwent Arm-PCR. TCRdb recomputed calls from the multiplex PCR reads with MiXCR, one row per CDR3 protein. This sample has hundreds of thousands of distinct CDR3 sequences, with 25% to 35% found just once. This clonotype was observed a few times. Sequence at one end of the junction differs from germline and may be a read error. The CDR3 is 15 amino acids. Germline V lookup: CDR1 SGHRS, CDR2 YFSETQ. Sample time point: persistent/refractory GD, antithyroid drugs over 5 years with positive TRAb. Researchers made the TCR library from RNA that was extracted from PBMCs. EDTA tubes received approximately 10 milliliters of collected peripheral blood.

The receptor's source is a female donor with Graves disease. The chain has TRBV5-1 and TRBJ2-3; perhaps TRBD2 as D (5 bases). Source: peripheral blood mononuclear cells (PBMCs), taken when the disease was refractory, from a patient treated with antithyroid drugs. The CDR3 region is CASSPSSKRADTQYF. As DNA, the CDR3 is TGTGCCAGCAGCCCCTCTAGCAAAAGGGCAGATACGCAGTATTTT.